The TCR beta chain under discussion was sequenced for a study of PD-1 blockade in classical Hodgkin lymphoma. Study-level results: Unlike CD8+ TCR diversity, which did not rise significantly by C4D1, CD4+ TCR diversity did. No one has yet defined what causes the repertoire differences, which may be disease activity or prior therapy.

The patients all showed relapse after autologous stem cell transplantation, while their brentuximab vedotin exposure varied. The study recorded best responses of complete response, partial response or progressive disease. V dropped 5 bases and J dropped 8; count of bases not matched to a gene: 7. Germline V gene lookup returns CDR1 SGHRS and CDR2 YFSETQ. CDR3 length: 13 residues. Concerning this clone: The antigen is unknown.

Libraries were prepared by immunoSEQ multiplex PCR; TCRdb keeps only in-frame clonotypes and omits some of them. This sample has approximately 58,000 clones, with 85% to 95% found just once. This receptor was identified in a human donor with classical Hodgkin lymphoma. The material sequenced was peripheral blood mononuclear cells (PBMCs), taken before the second cycle of nivolumab. V usage is TRBV5-1 and J usage is TRBJ2-1, with TRBD1 matching 7 bases. The DNA for the CDR3 is TGCGCCAGCAGACCCGACAGGGTCGATGAGCAGTTCTTC. This sequence encodes CASRPDRVDEQFF.